Following are 11 T cell receptor beta chains from one sample sequenced in a study of T cell changes during pregnancy in multiple sclerosis. Assay: immunoSEQ multiplex PCR; the TCRdb copy retains only in-frame clones and omits some. There are tens of thousands of clones in the sample; around nine tenths occur only once, and roughly 5% lies in the top ten. Sequenced material: CD8+ T cells from peripheral blood mononuclear cells, taken before pregnancy. The receptors were gathered from a female donor with multiple sclerosis, enrolled in a pregnancy study.

V and J are TRBV9 and TRBJ2-1; 11 positions match TRBD2. This CDR3 comprises 18 residues. Per germline, CDR1 SGDLS and CDR2 YYNGEE. The junction had 15 bases not matched to a gene; V was cut back by 5 bases and J by 5 bases. In DNA form, the CDR3 reads TGTGCCAGCAGTTTTAGCGGGGGGGCGAATATACTCAACAATGAGCAGTTCTTC. It yields the protein CASSFSGGANILNNEQFF.

The V gene is TRBV2, the J gene TRBJ2-7; 10 bases agree with TRBD2. With V trimmed by 11 bases and J by 0 bases, 4 bases remained unmatched. The CDR3 is 13 residues long. Germline values: CDR1 SNHLY, CDR2 FYNNEI. The CDR3, as DNA: TGTGCCTTACAGCGGGGGGGCTCCTACGAGCAGTACTTC. It specifies CALQRGGSYEQYF.

The genes are TRBV19 and TRBJ1-2; TRBD1 agrees at 8 bases. With 0 bases clipped from V and 6 bases from J, the junction kept 6 bases outside the gene matches. The V gene's germline CDR1 is LNHDA and CDR2 SQIVND (reference sequence). The CDR3 extends over 15 amino acids. In DNA, the CDR3 is TGTGCCAGTAGTATAGAATCGACAGGGGCGGATGGCTACACCTTC. Its translation: CASSIESTGADGYTF.

V usage is TRBV27 and J usage is TRBJ1-3; no clear D gene. Germline CDR1 and CDR2: MNHEY and SMNVEV (reference sequence). V lost 6 bases, J lost 1 base, and 13 bases lay in between. The CDR3 loop spans 15 amino acids. CDR3 in amino acids: CASSPTAASGNTIYF. The CDR3 nucleotides read TGTGCCAGCAGCCCCACCGCGGCATCTGGAAACACCATATATTTT.

The rearrangement uses TRBV9 and TRBJ2-3; TRBD2 matches at 12 bases. V shed 7 bases, J shed 4 bases, and the junction held 16 bases outside the gene matches. Germline V CDR1 and CDR2: SGDLS, YYNGEE. This CDR3 spans 18 amino acids. In DNA, the CDR3 is TGTGCCAGCGGGGAAAGTCGGCTAGCGGGGGGGCGATCAGATACGCAGTATTTT. It yields the protein CASGESRLAGGRSDTQYF.

The chain uses TRBV4-1 and TRBJ1-4; the D gene is possibly TRBD1 (5 bases). CDR3 length: 16 amino acids. From germline, CDR1 is MGHRA and CDR2 YSYEKL. V was clipped by 4 bases and J by 0 bases, with 12 bases between them. CDR3 DNA sequence: TGCGCCAGCAGCCGGGGCGGATTTACAACTAATGAAAAACTGTTTTTT. Translation: CASSRGGFTTNEKLFF.

CDR3 residues: CASSDGQGYNEQFF. As DNA, the CDR3 is TGTGCCAGCAGTGACGGACAGGGTTACAATGAGCAGTTCTTC. This chain joins TRBV6-4 and TRBJ2-1; 8 bases are a match to TRBD1. This CDR3 has 14 residues. V lost 2 bases and J lost 4; bases outside the gene matches: 1. CDR1 MRHNA and CDR2 SNTAGT come from the germline V gene.

The chain recombines TRBV10-2 with TRBJ2-1; 9 nucleotides match TRBD2. Trimming cost V 2 bases and J 4 bases; bases outside gene matches: 6. The CDR3 has 16 amino acids. Germline values: CDR1 WSHSY, CDR2 SAAADI. The DNA of the CDR3 is TGCGCCAGCAGTGAGGTGCGGGGGGGTCCTTACAATGAGCAGTTCTTC. Its translation is CASSEVRGGPYNEQFF.

This sequence joins TRBV19 and TRBJ1-2; D perhaps matches TRBD1 (6 bases). Germline loops: CDR1 LNHDA, CDR2 SQIVND (reference sequence). There are 13 residues in the CDR3. The V end was cut by 5 bases, the J end by 6 bases, with 13 bases between. In DNA, the CDR3 is TGTGCCAGTAGTTACACAGGGAGCAATGGCTACACCTTC. Its protein is CASSYTGSNGYTF.

The chain couples TRBV6-1 to TRBJ2-7; D gene unclear. CDR1 and CDR2 (germline): MNHNS, SASEGT. The V end was cut by 2 bases, the J end by 3 bases, with 11 bases between. The CDR3 runs 14 residues. The CDR3 nucleotides are TGTGCCAGCAGTGAAATGGCCAGTCACTACGAGCAGTACTTC. Protein product: CASSEMASHYEQYF.

The V and J genes are TRBV19 and TRBJ1-4; 8 bases are shared with TRBD1. V dropped 3 bases and J dropped 4; count of bases not matched to a gene: 7. CDR1 is LNHDA and CDR2 is SQIVND in the germline V gene (reference sequence). The CDR3 runs to 16 residues. The CDR3 reads CASSMDREGHNEKLFF. Written as DNA, the CDR3 is TGTGCCAGTAGTATGGACAGGGAAGGCCATAATGAAAAACTGTTTTTT.